The 8 T cell receptor beta chains listed next were all sequenced from one sample in a study of blood T cell repertoires in COVID-19. Here immunoSEQ multiplex PCR was the method, and the copy in TCRdb shows in-frame clones only, minus some. The data hold some 350,000 clones, with more than 75% observed a single time. The specimen was peripheral blood. All receptors come from a woman aged 18-29 years who had recovered from COVID-19.

This chain joins TRBV4-3 and TRBJ2-6; 10 nucleotides line up with TRBD2. The V gene end was trimmed by 1 base and the J gene end by 4 bases; junction bases not matched to a gene: 16. This CDR3 is 21 amino acids long. CDR1 is LGHNA and CDR2 is YSLEER in the germline V gene. The CDR3 bases are TGCGCCAGCAGCCAAGGGTTGGTGGTAGCGGGGGGCGTTACGGGGGCCAACGTCCTGACTTTC. Translated, it gives CASSQGLVVAGGVTGANVLTF.

This clone was recorded a few times. The chain links TRBV7-8 to TRBJ1-5; D uncertain. This CDR3 is 15 amino acids long. The germline gives CDR1 SGHVS, CDR2 FQNEAQ. Trimming stripped 1 base from V and 0 bases from J, with 7 bases between. The CDR3 DNA sequence: TGTGCCAGCAGCTTAGGAGACTTTAGCAATCAGCCCCAGCATTTT. As protein: CASSLGDFSNQPQHF. The entire variable domain, with the rest obtained from reference TRBV7-8 and TRBJ1-5, is as follows: GAGVSQSPRYKVAKRGQDVALRCDPISGHVSLFWYQQALGQGPEFLTYFQNEAQLDKSGLPSDRFFAERPEGSVSTLKIQRTQQEDSAVYLCASSLGDFSNQPQHFGDGTRLSIL.

This chain links TRBV4-2 with TRBJ1-1; 8 bases align to TRBD1. V gave up 0 bases and J gave up 5 bases; unmatched junction bases: 14. The CDR3 has 18 residues. Germline CDR1 reads LGHNA; CDR2 reads YNFKEQ. The CDR3 sequence is CASSQEGVNQGAGTEAFF. In DNA form, the CDR3 reads TGTGCCAGCAGCCAAGAGGGGGTGAATCAGGGGGCGGGAACTGAAGCTTTCTTT.

The rearrangement links TRBV19 to TRBJ2-7; D is undetermined. The CDR3 has 14 residues. Germline V gives CDR1 LNHDA, CDR2 SQIVND (reference sequence). The ends were cut back, 8 bases at V and 1 base at J, with 15 bases in the middle. The CDR3 region is CASPRYANSYEQYV. DNA of the CDR3: TGTGCCAGTCCTAGGTACGCAAATTCCTACGAGCAGTACGTC.

The rearrangement links TRBV28 to TRBJ2-7; TRBD1 matches at 7 bases. V lost 5 bases to trimming and J lost 1 base; unmatched junction nucleotides: 8. In germline, CDR1 is MDHEN, CDR2 SYDVKM. This CDR3 is 15 amino acids long. The CDR3 sequence is CASSPGTARSYEQYV. The CDR3 nucleotides are TGTGCCAGCAGTCCCGGGACAGCGAGGTCCTACGAGCAGTACGTC.

V and J are TRBV4-1 and TRBJ2-1; 8 nucleotides line up with TRBD2. The CDR3 contains 16 residues. V shed 1 base and J 8 bases; nucleotides not matched to a gene: 10. Germline V gives CDR1 MGHRA, CDR2 YSYEKL. The chain's CDR3 is CASSQASRAGVYEQFF. CDR3 nucleotide sequence: TGCGCCAGCAGCCAAGCCAGCAGAGCGGGAGTGTATGAGCAGTTCTTC.

The chain is built from TRBV5-1 and TRBJ1-1; no clear D gene. Germline-derived CDR1 and CDR2 are SGHRS and YFSETQ. The V gene lost 0 bases and the J gene lost 2 bases, with 11 bases spanning the gap. CDR3 size: 15 residues. The CDR3: CASSLGPGFNTEAFF. In nucleotides, the CDR3 is TGCGCCAGCAGCTTGGGACCGGGTTTCAACACTGAAGCTTTCTTT. The full variable domain, rest sourced from reference TRBV5-1 and TRBJ1-1, is KAGVTQTPRYLIKTRGQQVTLSCSPISGHRSVSWYQQTPGQGLQFLFEYFSETQRNKGNFPGRFSGRQFSNSRSEMNVSTLELGDSALYLCASSLGPGFNTEAFFGQGTRLTVV.

The J gene is TRBJ2-3, the V gene TRBV5-1; 7 bases match TRBD2. Trimming took 1 base from V and 1 from J; bases not matched to a gene: 3. The CDR3 has 15 residues. Germline V CDR1 and CDR2: SGHRS, YFSETQ. CDR3 DNA: TGCGCCAGCAGCTTGCCCCTAGCGGGCACAGATACGCAGTATTTT. Translating gives CASSLPLAGTDTQYF. The entire variable domain, with the rest obtained from reference TRBV5-1 and TRBJ2-3, is as follows: KAGVTQTPRYLIKTRGQQVTLSCSPISGHRSVSWYQQTPGQGLQFLFEYFSETQRNKGNFPGRFSGRQFSNSRSEMNVSTLELGDSALYLCASSLPLAGTDTQYFGPGTRLTVL.